A single sample gave rise to the 20 T cell receptor beta chains below, sequenced in a study of blood T cells in healthy people across ages. A second about 7 to 12 cycle PCR used barcoded and J-beta primers. TCRdb fed the 5' RACE reads into MiXCR, producing one record per CDR3 protein. The repertoire holds approximately 1.5 million distinct CDR3 sequences, 30% to 40% seen once, with about 11% in the top ten. The sequencing input was blood. The receptors shown here come from a woman in her 30s in good health.

This clonotype came up many times. The J gene is TRBJ2-3, the V gene TRBV9; 10 positions agree with TRBD2. This CDR3 region has 16 residues. Trimming removed 3 bases from V and 5 bases from J; junction bases left unmatched: 9. Germline assignment: CDR1 SGDLS and CDR2 YYNGEE. The CDR3 loop is CASSAGGASGRDTQYF. The CDR3 DNA is TGTGCCAGCAGCGCAGGGGGGGCTAGCGGGAGAGATACGCAGTATTTT. Based on the CDR3 plus reference TRBV9 and TRBJ2-3, the full variable domain is DSGVTQTPKHLITATGQRVTLRCSPRSGDLSVYWYQQSLDQGLQFLIQYYNGEERAKGNILERFSAQQFPDLHSELNLSSLELGDSALYFCASSAGGASGRDTQYFGPGTRLTVL.

The chain couples TRBV7-6 to TRBJ2-7; D ambiguous. The CDR3 is 14 residues long. V was shortened by 1 base and J by 3 bases, with 10 bases between the two germline ends. Germline CDR1 is SGHVS and CDR2 is FNYEAQ. CDR3 DNA sequence: TGTGCCAGCAGCTTAGAAATGAAGGACTACGAGCAGTACTTC. Translating it yields CASSLEMKDYEQYF.

The genes are TRBV2 and TRBJ2-5; D ambiguous. Trimming took 7 bases from V and 1 from J, leaving 10 bases between them. Germline loops: CDR1 SNHLY, CDR2 FYNNEI. The CDR3 loop spans 13 amino acids. CDR3 loop: CASIKDTQETQYF. The CDR3 nucleotides read TGTGCCAGCATTAAAGACACCCAAGAGACCCAGTACTTC.

The rearrangement links TRBV5-5 to TRBJ1-5, with D unclear. V dropped 0 bases and J dropped 1 base, with 14 bases sitting between them. Germline CDR1 is SGHKS and CDR2 is YYEKEE (reference sequence). The CDR3 totals 17 residues. The CDR3 nucleotides read TGTGCCAGCAGCTTGGGTGTAAAAGGACCGAGCAATCAGCCCCAGCATTTT. It encodes CASSLGVKGPSNQPQHF.

In its sample, this clonotype was seen many times. The rearrangement uses TRBV27 and TRBJ2-3, with D perhaps matching TRBD2 (7 bases). Germline V gene sequence: CDR1 MNHEY, CDR2 SMNVEV (reference sequence). V gave up 7 bases and J gave up 7 bases, with 18 bases separating them. The CDR3 runs 14 residues. The CDR3 DNA is TGTGCCAGCACCCTGGGGGGGCCCGGGAATACGCAGTATTTT. Amino acid sequence: CASTLGGPGNTQYF.

This clonotype was found many times. The V call is TRBV6-6, the J call TRBJ2-1; TRBD1 aligns across 9 bases. The V gene's germline CDR1 is MNHNY and CDR2 SVGAGI (reference sequence). The CDR3 loop spans 12 amino acids. Germline trimming cut 4 bases from V and 15 bases from J; bases unmatched to any gene: 7. DNA of the CDR3: TGTGCCAGCAGTTCCAAGGGACAGGGAGCGTTCTTC. Protein product: CASSSKGQGAFF.

This clonotype was counted a few times. With a much larger clone just one base away, this may be a read error. The chain joins TRBV29-1 to TRBJ2-7, with TRBD1 matching over 7 bases. This CDR3 is built from 13 residues. Germline-derived CDR1 and CDR2 are SQVTM and ANQGSEA. J lost 7 bases, V lost 7 bases, and 13 bases had no gene match. The CDR3 sequence is CSGRQGGRSEQYF. The CDR3 coding sequence is TGCAGCGGACGACAGGGTGGCCGGAGTGAGCAGTACTTC.

This clonotype occurred a few times. The gene calls are TRBV27 and TRBJ2-1; TRBD2 matches at 11 bases. Per the germline V gene, CDR1 is MNHEY and CDR2 is SMNVEV (reference sequence). There are 17 residues in the CDR3. V lost 5 bases to trimming and J lost 2 bases; unmatched junction nucleotides: 8. CDR3 region: CASSGTSGLTAYNEQFF. The CDR3 DNA sequence: TGTGCCAGCAGTGGGACTAGCGGATTGACAGCCTACAATGAGCAGTTCTTC.

The CDR3 spells CAISVDGGASNEQFF. Written as DNA, the CDR3 is TGTGCCATCAGTGTCGACGGGGGGGCCAGCAATGAGCAGTTCTTC. This chain uses TRBV10-3 with TRBJ2-1, with 8 bases matching TRBD2. Germline V lookup: CDR1 ENHRY, CDR2 SYGVKD. J gave up 6 bases and V 4 bases, and 8 bases lay outside the gene matches. The CDR3 totals 15 residues.

In this sample, this clonotype turned up a few times. This chain links TRBV7-3 with TRBJ2-1, with a weak D call TRBD2 (6 bases). The CDR3 extends over 18 amino acids. Germline values: CDR1 SGHTA, CDR2 FQGTGA. V lost 5 bases and J lost 5, with 25 bases in between. The DNA for the CDR3 is TGTGCCAGCAGCCAAGGACGTAGCGGCCAGCCCCCAGACAATGAGCAGTTCTTC. This codes for CASSQGRSGQPPDNEQFF.

V gene TRBV7-9 combines with J gene TRBJ2-1, with 10 bases matching TRBD2. Germline loops: CDR1 SEHNR, CDR2 FQNEAQ (reference sequence). The CDR3 spans 15 residues. V dropped 5 bases and J dropped 7; count of bases not matched to a gene: 8. CDR3 sequence reads: CASSPVVAGGNEQFF. Written as DNA, the CDR3 is TGTGCCAGCAGCCCAGTCGTAGCGGGGGGTAATGAGCAGTTCTTC.

V is TRBV2 and J is TRBJ1-1; 8 positions agree with TRBD1. The germline CDR1 and CDR2 sequences are SNHLY and FYNNEI. J was trimmed by 4 bases and V by 2 bases; bases with no gene match: 6. The CDR3 length is 15 residues. CDR3 region: CASSEWRQGSTEAFF. CDR3 in DNA: TGTGCCAGCAGTGAATGGAGACAGGGGAGCACTGAAGCTTTCTTT.

The V gene is TRBV6-1, the J gene TRBJ1-4; D remains ambiguous. The CDR3 loop spans 14 amino acids. V lost 1 base to trimming and J lost 0 bases, with 3 bases between them. Per germline, CDR1 MNHNS and CDR2 SASEGT. The CDR3: CASSEEATNEKLFF. The CDR3 bases are TGTGCCAGCAGTGAAGAAGCAACTAATGAAAAACTGTTTTTT.

Turning to this clonotype: A much larger clone lies a single base off, so this may be a read error. V usage is TRBV29-1 and J usage is TRBJ2-1, with 11 bases lining up with TRBD2. The J call may be mistaken, given a closer DNA end match to TRBJ2-7. The germline V gene encodes CDR1 SQVTM and CDR2 ANQGSEA. This CDR3 has 15 amino acids. The CDR3 bases are TGCAGCGTTGACGGGACTAGCGGAAAATACAATGAGCAGTACTTC. Residues: CSVDGTSGKYNEQYF.

This clonotype occurred a few times. It may be a read error: a sequence one base away is much more abundant. The chain is built from TRBV20-1 and TRBJ2-7; the D gene could be TRBD1 or TRBD2 (5 bases each). In germline, CDR1 is DFQATT, CDR2 SNEGSKA (reference sequence). The CDR3 is made up of 11 amino acids. The CDR3 region is CSAGTTYERYF. The CDR3 DNA sequence: TGCAGTGCCGGGACCACCTACGAGCGGTACTTC.

The rearrangement uses TRBV12-3 or TRBV12-4 and TRBJ1-2; no firm D call. Between the trimmed V and J ends, which lost 1 base and 6 bases, there was a span of 18 bases. CDR3 length: 16 amino acids. CDR3 region: CASSLVLAPVTHGYTF. As DNA, the CDR3 is TGTGCCAGCAGTTTAGTCCTCGCTCCCGTTACTCATGGCTACACCTTC.

The chain couples TRBV4-2 to TRBJ2-1; no firm D call. V shed 3 bases and J shed 8 bases, with 11 bases lying between them. The CDR3 is made up of 13 amino acids. Per the germline V gene, CDR1 is LGHNA and CDR2 is YNFKEQ. The CDR3 here is CASSHISRDEQFF. DNA for the CDR3: TGTGCCAGCAGCCACATCTCCCGCGATGAGCAGTTCTTC.

This sequence joins TRBV27 and TRBJ2-3; D gene uncertain. Trimming removed 3 bases at V and 2 bases at J, with 21 bases between. CDR1 and CDR2 (germline): MNHEY, SMNVEV (reference sequence). The CDR3 is 18 amino acids. CDR3 DNA: TGTGCCAGCAGTTTTATCGATCCTATAGGCAGATACACAGATACGCAGTATTTT. It is translated as CASSFIDPIGRYTDTQYF.

This clonotype has just one count. V and J are TRBV10-3 and TRBJ2-1; perhaps TRBD1 as D (9 bases). The germline gives CDR1 ENHRY, CDR2 SYGVKD. The CDR3 consists of 17 residues. The germline V and J ends were trimmed by 6 bases and 7 bases, with 25 bases remaining between them. The CDR3: CAISTGGRTGGENEQFF. The CDR3 DNA follows: TGTGCCATCAGCACAGGGGGCCGAACGGGAGGGGAAAATGAGCAGTTCTTC.

This clonotype has only one observation. CDR3 residues: CASSDGAGDNYEQYF. DNA of the CDR3: TGTGCCAGCAGTGACGGGGCAGGGGATAATTACGAGCAGTACTTC. The chain links TRBV2 to TRBJ2-5, with a possible D match to TRBD1 (6 bases). The closer fit of TRBJ2-7 to the DNA end suggests the J call may be wrong. This CDR3 has 15 residues. Germline CDR1 SNHLY, CDR2 FYNNEI.